These 5 T cell receptor beta chains were all obtained from the same sample, sequenced in a study of shared clonotypes between healthy human individuals. Profiling relied on immunoSEQ multiplex PCR, and the TCRdb table lists in-frame clones only, not all of them. This table holds about 2.2 million clones, roughly 91% found once. The naive CD8 fraction comprised CD45RO-negative cells positively selected for CCR7 and excluded terminally differentiated effector memory CD45RA+ cells. Sample: naive CD8+ T cells from PBMCs. The receptors originated from a man between 18 and 35 years old in good health. Some clones in this sample may be carry-over from other donors' samples.

The V call is TRBV28, the J call TRBJ2-2; TRBD2 matches at 8 bases. CDR3 length: 18 residues. Germline loops: CDR1 MDHEN, CDR2 SYDVKM. The trim removed 5 bases at V and 5 bases at J, leaving 16 bases unmatched. The CDR3 nucleotides read TGTGCCAGCAGTCAGTGGGCGTACCGGGAGGGCCAAACCGGGGAGCTGTTTTTT. Amino acids: CASSQWAYREGQTGELFF.

The chain uses TRBV5-4 and TRBJ2-7, with D possibly being TRBD2 (5 bases). The length of the CDR3 is 12 residues. The ends were cut back, 0 bases at V and 5 bases at J, with 6 bases in the middle. The germline V gene has CDR1 SGHNT and CDR2 YYREEE (reference sequence). CDR3 bases: TGTGCCAGCAGCTTGGCCGGGAACGAGCAGTACTTC. Protein: CASSLAGNEQYF.

This clone has only one observation. This chain connects TRBV18 to TRBJ2-3; 8 bases align to TRBD2. This CDR3 is 17 amino acids long. CDR1 and CDR2 from the germline V gene are KGHSH and LQKENI. Trimming at V came to 4 bases and at J to 3 bases, leaving 12 bases not matched to a gene. The CDR3 sequence is CASSHSRGAGVTDTQYF. The DNA for the CDR3 is TGTGCCAGCTCACATTCTCGCGGAGCGGGAGTGACAGATACGCAGTATTTT.

The chain employs TRBV4-1 and TRBJ2-3; 9 positions match TRBD2. V dropped 0 bases and J dropped 3; count of bases not matched to a gene: 7. Germline values: CDR1 MGHRA, CDR2 YSYEKL. The CDR3 extends over 17 amino acids. CDR3 bases: TGCGCCAGCAGCCAAGATTGGGGGGGACTAGCAACAGATACGCAGTATTTT. This codes for CASSQDWGGLATDTQYF.

The rearrangement uses TRBV15 and TRBJ2-7, with 7 bases matching TRBD2. CDR1 and CDR2 (germline): LNHNV, YYDKDF (reference sequence). J lost 4 bases, V lost 4 bases, and 10 bases had no gene match. The CDR3 totals 15 residues. The CDR3 bases are TGTGCCACCAGCACAATCGCTAGCGGACTTTACGAGCAGTACTTC. Encoded protein: CATSTIASGLYEQYF.